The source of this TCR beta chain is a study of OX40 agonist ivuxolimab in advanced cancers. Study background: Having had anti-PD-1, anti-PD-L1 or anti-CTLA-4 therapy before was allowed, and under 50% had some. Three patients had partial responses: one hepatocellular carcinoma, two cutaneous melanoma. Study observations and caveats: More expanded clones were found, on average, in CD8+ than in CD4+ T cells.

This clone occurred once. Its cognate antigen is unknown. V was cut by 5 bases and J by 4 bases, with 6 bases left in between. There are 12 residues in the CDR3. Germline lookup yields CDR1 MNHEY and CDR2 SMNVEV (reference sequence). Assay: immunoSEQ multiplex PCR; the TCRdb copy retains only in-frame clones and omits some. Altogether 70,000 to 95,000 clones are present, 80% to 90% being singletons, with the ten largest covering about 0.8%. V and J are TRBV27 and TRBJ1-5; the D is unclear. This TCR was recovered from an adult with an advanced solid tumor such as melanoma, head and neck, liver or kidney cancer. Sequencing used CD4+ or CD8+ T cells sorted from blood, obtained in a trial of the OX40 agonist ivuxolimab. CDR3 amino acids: CASSRLNQPQHF. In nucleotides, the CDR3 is TGTGCCAGCAGTCGACTTAATCAGCCCCAGCATTTT.